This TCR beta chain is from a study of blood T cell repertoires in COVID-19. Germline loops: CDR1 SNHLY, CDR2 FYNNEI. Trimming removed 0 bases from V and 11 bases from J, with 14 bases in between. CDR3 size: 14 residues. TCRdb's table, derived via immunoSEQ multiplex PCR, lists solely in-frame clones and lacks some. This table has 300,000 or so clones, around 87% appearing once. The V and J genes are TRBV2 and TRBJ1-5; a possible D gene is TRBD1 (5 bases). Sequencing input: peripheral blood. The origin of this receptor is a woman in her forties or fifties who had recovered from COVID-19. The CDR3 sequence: CASSEAIRGGAQHF. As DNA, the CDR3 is TGTGCCAGCAGTGAAGCTATTCGGGGGGGGGCCCAGCATTTT.